These 13 T cell receptor beta chains were all obtained from the same sample, sequenced in a study of shared clonotypes between healthy human individuals. Sequencing used immunoSEQ multiplex PCR; TCRdb keeps in-frame clones, though not all of them. Here the sample spans about 1,500,000 clones, 96% being singletons. The sample taken for sequencing was naive CD4+ T cells sorted from blood. Indicated subset: CD45RA+ positively selected. These receptors were collected from a man aged 30 to 39 in good health.

The J gene is TRBJ1-1, the V gene TRBV9; tentative D call: TRBD1 (5 bases). The ends were cut back, 3 bases at V and 5 bases at J, with 14 bases in the middle. Germline V gives CDR1 SGDLS, CDR2 YYNGEE. CDR3 length: 14 amino acids. CDR3 amino acids: CASSASGLATEAFF. CDR3 nucleotides: TGTGCCAGCAGCGCCTCAGGGTTAGCGACTGAAGCTTTCTTT.

V and J are TRBV20-1 and TRBJ2-1, with 7 nucleotides matching TRBD1. After removal of 4 bases from V and 12 bases from J, the junction contained 6 bases not matched to a gene. The CDR3 contains 11 residues. Germline assignment: CDR1 DFQATT and CDR2 SNEGSKA (reference sequence). CDR3 in DNA: TGCAGTGCTACACATACAGGGGCGCAGTTCTTC. It translates to CSATHTGAQFF.

The chain joins TRBV28 to TRBJ2-2; 9 positions match TRBD2. From germline, CDR1 is MDHEN and CDR2 SYDVKM. The CDR3 is 17 amino acids. V lost 4 bases to trimming and J lost 7 bases; unmatched junction nucleotides: 13. DNA for the CDR3: TGTGCCAGCAGTTGGGGGCTAGCGGGAATGTTTGTCGGGGAGCTGTTTTTT. This encodes CASSWGLAGMFVGELFF. Full variable domain (remainder filled in from reference TRBV28 and TRBJ2-2): DVKVTQSSRYLVKRTGEKVFLECVQDMDHENMFWYRQDPGLGLRLIYFSYDVKMKEKGDIPEGYSVSREKKERFSLILESASTNQTSMYLCASSWGLAGMFVGELFFGEGSRLTVL.

The CDR3 nucleotides read TGCGCCAGCAGTGGACTCCTAGCGGGAGGCTACAATGAGCAGTTCTTC. Protein product: CASSGLLAGGYNEQFF. V gene TRBV10-1 combines with J gene TRBJ2-1; 11 nucleotides line up with TRBD2. The germline V gene encodes CDR1 WNHNN and CDR2 SYGVQD (reference sequence). V lost 4 bases to trimming and J lost 3 bases; unmatched junction nucleotides: 5. This CDR3 contains 16 residues.

The chain links TRBV25-1 to TRBJ1-3, with D uncertain. The CDR3 sequence is 11 residues long. Between the trimmed V and J ends, which lost 5 bases and 8 bases, there was a span of 7 bases. The germline V gene has CDR1 MGHDK and CDR2 SYGVNS. This CDR3 is CASSFGDTIYF. The CDR3 DNA sequence: TGTGCCAGCAGTTTTGGCGACACCATATATTTT.

The chain uses TRBV7-2 and TRBJ1-1; D gene ambiguous. Germline lookup yields CDR1 SGHTA and CDR2 FQGNSA. V shed 0 bases and J shed 1 base, with 9 bases lying between them. This CDR3 contains 15 residues. The CDR3 sequence: CASSLAGIANTEAFF. The CDR3 DNA is TGTGCCAGCAGCTTAGCGGGGATAGCGAACACTGAAGCTTTCTTT.

The CDR3 spells CASSQEGGWYYGYTF. The CDR3 nucleotides are TGCGCCAGCAGCCAAGAAGGTGGGTGGTACTATGGCTACACCTTC. The chain joins TRBV4-1 to TRBJ1-2; D uncertain. The germline V gene has CDR1 MGHRA and CDR2 YSYEKL. The CDR3 consists of 15 residues. V dropped 0 bases and J dropped 3 bases, with 11 bases sitting between them.

The V gene is TRBV6-5, the J gene TRBJ2-7, with 8 bases aligning to TRBD1. The CDR3 is made up of 15 amino acids. Unmatched junction bases numbered 3, after V lost 0 bases and J lost 2 bases. From germline, CDR1 is MNHEY and CDR2 SVGAGI. The CDR3 DNA reads TGTGCCAGCAGTTACTCGCTGGACAGGGCCTACGAGCAGTACTTC. This codes for CASSYSLDRAYEQYF.

This chain links TRBV5-4 with TRBJ2-3, with D perhaps TRBD2 (6 bases). Germline CDR1 SGHNT, CDR2 YYREEE (reference sequence). V lost 0 bases and J 1 base, leaving 9 bases between the germline ends. The CDR3 loop spans 15 amino acids. CDR3 amino acids: CASSLEASGTDTQYF. The DNA of the CDR3 is TGTGCCAGCAGCTTGGAAGCTAGCGGCACAGATACGCAGTATTTT.

This clone showed up just once. The chain joins TRBV14 to TRBJ1-1; no reliable D call. The CDR3 runs to 14 residues. Between the trimmed V and J ends, which lost 6 bases and 4 bases, there was a span of 15 bases. Germline V gene data show CDR1 as SGHDN and CDR2 as FVKESK. The CDR3: CASRFLPRGTEAFF. In nucleotides, the CDR3 is TGTGCCAGCAGGTTTCTTCCCCGCGGCACTGAAGCTTTCTTT.

This clone was seen a single time. The genes are TRBV6-9 and TRBJ2-1; a weak D match, TRBD1 (6 bases). Germline lookup yields CDR1 MNHGY and CDR2 SVAAGI. The CDR3 extends over 16 amino acids. V was pared by 6 bases and J by 4 bases, with 19 bases between. The CDR3, as DNA: TGTGCCAGCAGCGAGAACGGACAGAAGTCGTACAATGAGCAGTTCTTC. Its protein is CASSENGQKSYNEQFF.

V gene TRBV5-1 combines with J gene TRBJ2-7; unclear D gene. The CDR3 runs 13 residues. Germline assignment: CDR1 SGHRS and CDR2 YFSETQ. Trimming took off 0 bases at V and 7 bases at J, with 11 bases between the two ends. The CDR3 coding sequence is TGCGCCAGCAGCTTGGCCGCGGTGGGAGAGCAGTACTTC. The encoded protein is CASSLAAVGEQYF.

This clone was seen a single time. This chain links TRBV28 with TRBJ2-2; 7 bases agree with TRBD2. The CDR3 has 16 residues. V gave up 2 bases and J gave up 0 bases; unmatched junction bases: 3. Germline-derived CDR1 and CDR2 are MDHEN and SYDVKM. The CDR3 DNA is TGTGCCAGCAGTTTACTAACTAGCGCGAACACCGGGGAGCTGTTTTTT. It is translated as CASSLLTSANTGELFF.